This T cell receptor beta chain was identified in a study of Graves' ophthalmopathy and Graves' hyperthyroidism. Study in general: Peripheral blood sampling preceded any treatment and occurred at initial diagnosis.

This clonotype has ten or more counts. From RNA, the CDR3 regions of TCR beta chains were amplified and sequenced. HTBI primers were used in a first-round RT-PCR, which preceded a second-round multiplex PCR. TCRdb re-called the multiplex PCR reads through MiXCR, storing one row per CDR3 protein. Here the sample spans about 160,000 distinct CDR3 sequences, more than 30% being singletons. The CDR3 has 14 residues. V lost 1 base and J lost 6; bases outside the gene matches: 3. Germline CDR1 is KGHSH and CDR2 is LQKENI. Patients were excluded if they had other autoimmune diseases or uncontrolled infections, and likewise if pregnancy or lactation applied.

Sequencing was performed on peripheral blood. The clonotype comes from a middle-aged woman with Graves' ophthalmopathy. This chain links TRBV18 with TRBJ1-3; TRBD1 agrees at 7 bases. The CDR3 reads CASSPRQGENTIYF. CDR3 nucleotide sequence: TGTGCCAGCTCACCACGACAGGGTGAAAACACCATATATTTT.